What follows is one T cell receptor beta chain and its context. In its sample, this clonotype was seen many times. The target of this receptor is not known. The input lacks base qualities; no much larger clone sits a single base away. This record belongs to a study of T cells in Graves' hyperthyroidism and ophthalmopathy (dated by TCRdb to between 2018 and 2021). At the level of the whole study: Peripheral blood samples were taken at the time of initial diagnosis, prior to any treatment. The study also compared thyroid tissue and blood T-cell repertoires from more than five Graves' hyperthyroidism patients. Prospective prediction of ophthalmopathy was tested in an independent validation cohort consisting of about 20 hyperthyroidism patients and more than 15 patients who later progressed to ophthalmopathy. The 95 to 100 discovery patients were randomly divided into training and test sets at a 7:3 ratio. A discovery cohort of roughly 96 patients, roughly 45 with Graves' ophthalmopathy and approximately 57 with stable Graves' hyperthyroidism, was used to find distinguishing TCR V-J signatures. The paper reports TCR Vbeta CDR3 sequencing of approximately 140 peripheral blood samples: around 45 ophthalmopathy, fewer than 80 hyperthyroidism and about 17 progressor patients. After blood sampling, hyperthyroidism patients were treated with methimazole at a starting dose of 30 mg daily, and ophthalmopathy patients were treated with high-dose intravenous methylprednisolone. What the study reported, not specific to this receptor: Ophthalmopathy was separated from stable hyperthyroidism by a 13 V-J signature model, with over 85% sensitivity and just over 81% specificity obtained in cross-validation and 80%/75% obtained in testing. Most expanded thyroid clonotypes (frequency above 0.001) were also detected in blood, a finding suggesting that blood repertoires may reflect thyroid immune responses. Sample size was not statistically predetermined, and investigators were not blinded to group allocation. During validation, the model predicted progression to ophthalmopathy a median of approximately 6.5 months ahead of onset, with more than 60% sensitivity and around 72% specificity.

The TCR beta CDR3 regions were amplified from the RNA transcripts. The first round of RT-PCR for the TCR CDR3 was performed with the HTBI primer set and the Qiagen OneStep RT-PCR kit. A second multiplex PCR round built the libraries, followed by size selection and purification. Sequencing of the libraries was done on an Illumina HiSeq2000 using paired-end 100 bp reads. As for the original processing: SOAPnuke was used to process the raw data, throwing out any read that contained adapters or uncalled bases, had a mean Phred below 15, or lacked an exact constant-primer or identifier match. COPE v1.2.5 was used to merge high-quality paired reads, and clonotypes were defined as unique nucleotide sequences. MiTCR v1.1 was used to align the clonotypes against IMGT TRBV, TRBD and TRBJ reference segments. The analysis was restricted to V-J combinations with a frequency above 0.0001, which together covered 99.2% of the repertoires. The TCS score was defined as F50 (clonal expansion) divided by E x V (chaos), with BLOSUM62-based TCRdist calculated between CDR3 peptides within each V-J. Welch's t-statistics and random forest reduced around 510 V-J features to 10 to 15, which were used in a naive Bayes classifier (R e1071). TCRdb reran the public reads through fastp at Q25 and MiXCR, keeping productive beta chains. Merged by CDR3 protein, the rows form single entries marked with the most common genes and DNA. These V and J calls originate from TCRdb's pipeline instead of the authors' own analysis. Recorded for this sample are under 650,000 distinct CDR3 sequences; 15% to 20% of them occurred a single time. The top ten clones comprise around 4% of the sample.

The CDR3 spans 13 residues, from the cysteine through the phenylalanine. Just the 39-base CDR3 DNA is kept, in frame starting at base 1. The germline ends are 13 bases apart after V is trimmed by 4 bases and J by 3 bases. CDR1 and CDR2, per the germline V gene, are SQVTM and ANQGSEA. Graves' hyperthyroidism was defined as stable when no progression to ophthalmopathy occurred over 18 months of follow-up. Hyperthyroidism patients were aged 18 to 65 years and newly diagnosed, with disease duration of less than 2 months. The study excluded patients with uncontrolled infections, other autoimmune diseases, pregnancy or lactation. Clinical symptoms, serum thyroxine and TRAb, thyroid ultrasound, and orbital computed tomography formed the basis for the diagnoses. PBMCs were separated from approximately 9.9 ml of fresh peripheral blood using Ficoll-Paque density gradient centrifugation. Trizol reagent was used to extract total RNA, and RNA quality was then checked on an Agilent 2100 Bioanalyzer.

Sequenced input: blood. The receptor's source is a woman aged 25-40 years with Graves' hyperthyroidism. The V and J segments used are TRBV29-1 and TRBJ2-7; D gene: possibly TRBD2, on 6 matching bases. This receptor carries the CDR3 CSVVEGTRYEQYF. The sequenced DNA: TGCAGCGTTGTGGAAGGGACTCGCTACGAGCAGTACTTC.